This T cell receptor beta chain was sequenced in a study of human T cells and chemical hapten exposure. Study information: Weekly administration of diphenylcyclopropenone to the scalp of patients continued throughout the roughly 25-week study.

The time point denotes: patch test 1, 2 weeks after DPC sensitization. Regarding treatment: therapeutic diphenylcyclopropenone sensitization with weekly scalp DPC. TCRdb reanalysed the RACE reads using MiXCR and keeps one entry per CDR3 protein. This table has a few hundred thousand distinct CDR3 sequences, approximately 4.4% appearing once. The CDR3 length is 14 residues. The germline CDR1 and CDR2 sequences are SGDLS and YYNGEE. V gave up 4 bases and J gave up 1 base; unmatched junction bases: 2. There are many counts of this clonotype. The clonotype originates from a woman aged 50 to 65 with alopecia areata. Some clones in this sample may be carry-over from other donors' samples. This chain uses TRBV9 with TRBJ1-1; 9 nucleotides align to TRBD1. The starting material was whole blood, obtained in connection with sensitization to the hapten diphenylcyclopropenone (DPC). In DNA form, the CDR3 reads TGTGCCAGCAGCCCGGACAGGGGGAACACTGAAGCTTTCTTT. Protein: CASSPDRGNTEAFF.